Each of the 8 T cell receptor beta chains below was sequenced from the same sample in a study of T cells in Graves' hyperthyroidism and ophthalmopathy. Amplification yielded TCR beta CDR3 regions, with RNA transcripts as the source. In the first-round RT-PCR of the TCR CDR3, the HTBI primer set was used. TCRdb itself ran the multiplex PCR reads through MiXCR, one entry per CDR3 protein. The sample has 660,000 or so distinct CDR3 sequences, roughly 20% seen once; the top ten hold 34%. The sequencing input was blood. The origin of the receptors is a man aged 25 to 40 with Graves' ophthalmopathy.

The chain combines TRBV15 with TRBJ2-5; D is perhaps TRBD1 (5 bases). This CDR3 has 12 amino acids. The germline V and J ends were trimmed by 11 bases and 1 base, with 11 bases remaining between them. CDR1 and CDR2 from the germline V gene are LNHNV and YYDKDF (reference sequence). CDR3 sequence: CAARQRQETQYF. For the CDR3, the DNA is TGTGCCGCACGACAGCGCCAAGAGACCCAGTACTTC.

This clonotype was seen more than once but under ten times. The rearrangement links TRBV6-1 to TRBJ2-7; D is possibly TRBD1 (5 bases). This CDR3 comprises 14 residues. V lost 6 bases, J lost 1 base, and 13 bases lay in between. Germline V gives CDR1 MNHNS, CDR2 SASEGT. The CDR3 reads CASRDILVSYEQYF. CDR3 DNA: TGTGCCAGCAGGGACATATTGGTGTCCTACGAGCAGTACTTC.

This chain connects TRBV4-3 to TRBJ2-7; no firm D call. The CDR3 loop spans 14 amino acids. Deletions cut 2 bases from V and 3 bases from J, with 11 bases between. Germline V gene lookup returns CDR1 LGHNA and CDR2 YSLEER. The CDR3 region is CASSQYHGYYEQYF. The DNA of the CDR3 is TGCGCCAGCAGCCAATATCACGGATACTACGAGCAGTACTTC.

The chain combines TRBV28 with TRBJ2-2; possible D gene TRBD2, 5 bases. Per the germline V gene, CDR1 is MDHEN and CDR2 is SYDVKM. CDR3 length: 14 amino acids. V lost 3 bases, J lost 5 bases, and 10 bases lay in between. CDR3 nucleotide sequence: TGTGCCAGCAGTTTTTTGCGGGTAACCGGGGAGCTGTTTTTT. Residues: CASSFLRVTGELFF. The entire variable domain, with the rest obtained from reference TRBV28 and TRBJ2-2, is as follows: DVKVTQSSRYLVKRTGEKVFLECVQDMDHENMFWYRQDPGLGLRLIYFSYDVKMKEKGDIPEGYSVSREKKERFSLILESASTNQTSMYLCASSFLRVTGELFFGEGSRLTVL.

In its sample, this clonotype was seen many times. V gene TRBV28 combines with J gene TRBJ2-1, with D possibly matching TRBD2 (6 bases). The CDR3 has 15 amino acids. Trimming removed 3 bases at V and 10 bases at J, with 19 bases between. In germline, CDR1 is MDHEN, CDR2 SYDVKM. The CDR3 here is CASSFRGTSTREQFF. Here the CDR3 DNA reads TGTGCCAGCAGTTTCCGCGGGACGTCGACGAGGGAGCAGTTCTTC.

The rearrangement uses TRBV29-1 and TRBJ2-7; 9 positions match TRBD1. This CDR3 spans 17 amino acids. V shed 2 bases, J shed 5 bases, and the junction held 16 bases outside the gene matches. Germline V gives CDR1 SQVTM, CDR2 ANQGSEA. The CDR3 protein is CSVEKGQGLGLVDEQYF. The CDR3 region has the DNA TGCAGCGTTGAAAAGGGACAGGGTCTGGGGTTGGTCGACGAGCAGTACTTC.

The genes are TRBV28 and TRBJ1-4; no firm D call. This CDR3 spans 14 amino acids. V was clipped by 7 bases and J by 8 bases, with 17 bases between them. Germline lookup yields CDR1 MDHEN and CDR2 SYDVKM. CDR3 bases: TGTGCCAGCACCTTGGGAGGTCGGCACGAAAAACTGTTTTTT. This codes for CASTLGGRHEKLFF.

Ten or more counts support this clonotype. The rearrangement links TRBV13 to TRBJ2-3; possibly TRBD1 for D (5 bases). The V gene lost 0 bases and the J gene lost 0 bases, with 13 bases spanning the gap. The CDR3 has 17 residues. The germline CDR1 and CDR2 sequences are PRHDT and FYEKMQ (reference sequence). The CDR3 sequence is CASSLGPTEASTDTQYF. The CDR3 DNA follows: TGTGCCAGCAGCTTAGGCCCGACAGAAGCTAGCACAGATACGCAGTATTTT.